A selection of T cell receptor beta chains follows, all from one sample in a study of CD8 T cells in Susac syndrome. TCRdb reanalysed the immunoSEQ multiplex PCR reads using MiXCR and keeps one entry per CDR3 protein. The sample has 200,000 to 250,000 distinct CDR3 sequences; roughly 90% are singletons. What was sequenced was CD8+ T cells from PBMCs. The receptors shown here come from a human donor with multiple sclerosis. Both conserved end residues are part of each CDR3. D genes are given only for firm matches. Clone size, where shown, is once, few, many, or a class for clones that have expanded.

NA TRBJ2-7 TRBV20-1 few CSAGTGSYEQYF TGCAGCGCTGGGACTGGCTCCTACGAGCAGTACTTC
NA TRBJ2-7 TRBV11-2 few CASSLATGTYEQYF TGTGCCAGCAGCTTAGCGACAGGAACCTACGAGCAGTACTTC
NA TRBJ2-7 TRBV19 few CASSIGQGSYEQYF TGTGCCAGTAGTATAGGGCAGGGTTCCTACGAGCAGTACTTC
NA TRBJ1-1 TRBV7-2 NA CATRGLGTEAFF TGTGCCACCCGGGGGCTGGGCACTGAAGCTTTCTTT
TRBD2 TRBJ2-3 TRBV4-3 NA CASSQDSSGTDTQYF TGCGCCAGCAGCCAAGATTCCAGCGGGACGGATACGCAGTATTTT
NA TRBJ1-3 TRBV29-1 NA CSAKSSGNTIYF TGCAGCGCCAAGAGCTCTGGAAACACCATATATTTT
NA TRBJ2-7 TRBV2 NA CASSGTYEQYF TGTGCCAGCAGTGGAACCTACGAGCAGTACTTC
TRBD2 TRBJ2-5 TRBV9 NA CASSTSSGVLYF TGTGCCAGCAGCACCTCTAGCGGGGTACTTTACTTC
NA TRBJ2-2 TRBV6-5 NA CASSPPGVGELFF TGTGCCAGCAGCCCACCTGGGGTCGGGGAGCTGTTTTTT
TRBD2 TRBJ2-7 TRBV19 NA CASSMRGLAGGGDEQYF TGTGCCAGTAGTATGAGGGGACTAGCGGGAGGAGGAGACGAGCAGTACTTC
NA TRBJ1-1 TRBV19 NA CASSIIAGQTEAFF TGTGCCAGTAGTATTATAGCGGGACAAACTGAAGCTTTCTTT
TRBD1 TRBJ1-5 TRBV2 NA CASKKTGGNQPQHF TGTGCCAGCAAGAAGACAGGGGGGAATCAGCCCCAGCATTTT
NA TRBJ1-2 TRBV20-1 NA CSARELGGNRPGGYTF TGCAGTGCTAGAGAGTTGGGGGGCAATCGACCCGGGGGCTACACCTTC
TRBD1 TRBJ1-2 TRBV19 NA CASSLTGNYGYTF TGTGCCAGTAGCCTGACAGGGAACTATGGCTACACCTTC
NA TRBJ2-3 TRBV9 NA CASSPAGAGEGDTQYF TGTGCCAGCAGCCCCGCAGGGGCGGGAGAGGGAGATACGCAGTATTTT
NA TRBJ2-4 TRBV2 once CASSGRENIQYF TGTGCCAGCAGTGGGAGGGAAAACATTCAGTACTTC
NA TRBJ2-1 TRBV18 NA CASSPPGRRGNEQFF TGTGCCAGCTCACCCCCGGGAAGGAGAGGCAATGAGCAGTTCTTC
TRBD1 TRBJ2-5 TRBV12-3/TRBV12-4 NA CASSFKRDRAETQYF TGTGCCAGCAGTTTTAAGAGGGACAGGGCGGAGACCCAGTACTTC
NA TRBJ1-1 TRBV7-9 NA CASRPGTLNTEAFF TGTGCCAGCAGGCCGGGGACATTGAACACTGAAGCTTTCTTT
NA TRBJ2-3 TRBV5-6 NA CASSLLVDTQYF TGTGCCAGCAGCTTGCTCGTGGATACGCAGTATTTT
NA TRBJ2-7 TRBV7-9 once CASSLTPNEQYF TGTGCCAGCTCCCTAACCCCCAACGAGCAGTACTTC
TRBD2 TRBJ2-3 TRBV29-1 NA CSVTASGESTDTQYF TGCAGCGTTACCGCGAGCGGGGAAAGCACAGATACGCAGTATTTT
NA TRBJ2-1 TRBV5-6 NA CASSVLRDQSKGLYNEQFF TGTGCCAGCAGCGTCCTTCGGGACCAATCAAAAGGACTGTACAATGAGCAGTTCTTC
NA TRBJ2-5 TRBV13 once CASSFRPTPQETQYF TGTGCCAGCAGCTTCAGACCAACTCCGCAAGAGACCCAGTACTTC
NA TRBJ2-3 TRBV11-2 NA CASSSLGEGTDTQYF TGTGCCAGCAGCTCCCTGGGCGAGGGCACAGATACGCAGTATTTT
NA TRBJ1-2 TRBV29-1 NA CSVVGLGGYTF TGCAGCGTTGTAGGTTTGGGTGGCTACACCTTC
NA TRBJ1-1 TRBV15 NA CATSSRVNTEAFF TGTGCCACCAGCAGCAGGGTGAACACTGAAGCTTTCTTT
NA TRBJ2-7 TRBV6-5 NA CASSYSPDKQYF TGTGCCAGCAGTTACTCGCCGGACAAGCAGTACTTC
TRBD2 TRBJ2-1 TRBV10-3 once CAIGGREGAEQFF TGTGCCATCGGGGGGAGGGAGGGAGCTGAGCAGTTCTTC
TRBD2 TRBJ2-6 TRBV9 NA CASSVGGGGANVLTF TGTGCCAGCAGCGTAGGGGGGGGAGGGGCCAACGTCCTGACTTTC
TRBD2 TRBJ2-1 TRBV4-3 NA CASSQGNSGRASEQFF TGCGCCAGCAGCCAAGGGAACAGCGGGAGGGCCAGTGAGCAGTTCTTC
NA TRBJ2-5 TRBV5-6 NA CASSPRTDQETQYF TGTGCCAGCAGCCCGAGGACAGACCAAGAGACCCAGTACTTC
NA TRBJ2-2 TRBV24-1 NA CATSDFLRGAWELFF TGTGCCACCAGTGATTTTTTACGAGGGGCGTGGGAGCTGTTTTTT
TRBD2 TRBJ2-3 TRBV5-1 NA CASSWGLAGGPGSTDTQYF TGCGCCAGCAGCTGGGGACTAGCGGGGGGGCCGGGGAGCACAGATACGCAGTATTTT
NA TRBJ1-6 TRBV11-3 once CASSPRGQGNSPLHF TGTGCCAGCAGCCCCCGAGGTCAGGGGAATTCACCCCTCCACTTT
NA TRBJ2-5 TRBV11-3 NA CASSLLRQVPQETQYF TGTGCCAGCAGCTTACTGAGACAGGTCCCCCAGGAGACCCAGTACTTC
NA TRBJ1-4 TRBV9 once CASSEGGGPNNEKLFF TGTGCCAGCAGCGAGGGAGGAGGACCCAATAATGAAAAACTGTTTTTT
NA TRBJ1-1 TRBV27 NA CASSLAYPIDTEAFF TGTGCCAGCAGCCTTGCCTACCCTATAGACACTGAAGCTTTCTTT
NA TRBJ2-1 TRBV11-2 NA CASSPFIGDEQFF TGTGCCAGCAGCCCCTTTATAGGCGATGAGCAGTTCTTC
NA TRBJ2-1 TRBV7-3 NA CASSLSPEEQFF TGTGCCAGCAGCTTATCTCCAGAAGAGCAGTTCTTC
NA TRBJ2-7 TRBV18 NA CASSPPRESYEQYF TGTGCCAGCTCACCACCCAGGGAGTCCTACGAGCAGTACTTC
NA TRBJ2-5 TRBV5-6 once CASSLEIFQETQYF TGTGCCAGCAGCTTGGAAATATTTCAAGAGACCCAGTACTTC
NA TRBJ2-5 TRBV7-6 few CASSLPTYQETQYF TGTGCCAGCAGCTTACCGACCTACCAAGAGACCCAGTACTTC
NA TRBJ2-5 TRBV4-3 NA CASSQDSGVETQYF TGCGCCAGCAGCCAGGACTCAGGGGTAGAGACCCAGTACTTC
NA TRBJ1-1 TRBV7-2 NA CASSYPTLEAFF TGTGCCAGCAGCTATCCGACTCTTGAAGCTTTCTTT
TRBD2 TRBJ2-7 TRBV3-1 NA CASSFGTTANEQYF TGTGCCAGCAGCTTTGGGACTACAGCCAACGAGCAGTACTTC
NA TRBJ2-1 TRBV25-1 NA CASSGEGSTYNEQFF TGTGCCAGCAGTGGAGAGGGTTCGACCTACAATGAGCAGTTCTTC
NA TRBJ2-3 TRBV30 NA CAWKGGYTDTQYF TGTGCCTGGAAGGGGGGGTACACAGATACGCAGTATTTT
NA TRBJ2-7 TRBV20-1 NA CSARPSGDYSYEQYF TGCAGTGCTAGGCCCTCTGGAGACTATTCCTACGAGCAGTACTTC